These T cell receptor beta chains were read from a single sample in a study of T cell responses to AZD1222 COVID-19 vaccine. TCRdb keeps only in-frame clones here, not all; method: immunoSEQ multiplex PCR. The sample records 70,000 to 95,000 clones, 85% to 90% being singletons. The sequencing used peripheral blood, collected 28 days after the second AZD1222 dose. The receptors derive from an adult who received the AZD1222 COVID-19 vaccine. Both conserved end residues are part of each CDR3. The D gene is left open where the match is weak. Size values are once, few and many counts, or a class for expanded clones, and some rows have none.

clone_size	j_call	cdr3_length	d_call	v_call	cdr3_nt	cdr3_aa
NA	TRBJ1-3	17	TRBD1	TRBV7-2	TGTGCCAGCAGCTTATTTCCGGGACAGACCTCTGGAAACACCATATATTTT	CASSLFPGQTSGNTIYF
NA	TRBJ2-7	15	NA	TRBV28	TGTGCCAGCAGTTTGGATAAAGTTTTGCCCTACGAGCAGTACTTC	CASSLDKVLPYEQYF
NA	TRBJ1-5	14	NA	TRBV11-2	TGTGCCAGCAGCAGCTTTCCGACGGTTTCGCCCCAGCATTTT	CASSSFPTVSPQHF
once	TRBJ2-5	15	NA	TRBV19	TGTGCCAGTAGTAGACTGGGACTTGACGGGGAGACCCAGTACTTC	CASSRLGLDGETQYF
NA	TRBJ1-4	13	TRBD1	TRBV29-1	TGCAGCGTTAGTACAGGGGGTGGTGAAAAACTGTTTTTT	CSVSTGGGEKLFF
NA	TRBJ2-1	12	NA	TRBV12-3/TRBV12-4	TGTGCCAGCAGCCATGGGGTGGGTGAGCAGTTCTTC	CASSHGVGEQFF
NA	TRBJ2-7	15	NA	TRBV7-2	TGTGCCAGCAGCTTACGGTTGGCAGGGCCCTACGAGCAGTACTTC	CASSLRLAGPYEQYF
NA	TRBJ2-7	16	NA	TRBV19	TGTGCCAGTAGTATACGTGGGTCCGCTACCTCCTACGAGCAGTACTTC	CASSIRGSATSYEQYF
NA	TRBJ1-2	15	NA	TRBV4-1	TGCGCCAGCAGCCAAGGTTGGACAGCGAACTATGGCTACACCTTC	CASSQGWTANYGYTF
NA	TRBJ1-6	13	NA	TRBV25-1	TGTGCCAGCAGCCCCCGACAGAATTCACCCCTCCACTTT	CASSPRQNSPLHF
NA	TRBJ2-1	16	TRBD2	TRBV11-3	TGTGCCAGCAGCCACCACGAGCGGGGGGTATACAATGAGCAGTTCTTC	CASSHHERGVYNEQFF
NA	TRBJ2-7	17	NA	TRBV2	TGTGCCAGCAGTGAAGTAGCTCGGCCGCGGCTCTCCTACGAGCAGTACTTC	CASSEVARPRLSYEQYF
NA	TRBJ2-7	13	NA	TRBV27	TGTGCCAGCAGCCAGACGAGTGGGGACGAGCAGTACTTC	CASSQTSGDEQYF
NA	TRBJ2-7	14	NA	TRBV6-2/TRBV6-3	TGTGCCAGCAGTTATTTTGGGGGGCGATACGAGCAGTACTTC	CASSYFGGRYEQYF
NA	TRBJ1-2	15	NA	TRBV28	TGTGCCAGCAGTTCGGCCGGGACGGCTAACTATGGCTACACCTTC	CASSSAGTANYGYTF
NA	TRBJ2-1	16	TRBD2	TRBV6-2/TRBV6-3	TGTGCCAGCAGTTTCCCTTTGCGCGGGGGATACAATGAGCAGTTCTTC	CASSFPLRGGYNEQFF
NA	TRBJ2-1	14	NA	TRBV28	TGTGCCAGCAGTTGGAAACAGGGTTCCAATGAGCAGTTCTTC	CASSWKQGSNEQFF
NA	TRBJ1-4	15	NA	TRBV19	TGTGCCAGTAGTACCCAGAGTGCAACTAATGAAAAACTGTTTTTT	CASSTQSATNEKLFF
NA	TRBJ1-1	13	NA	TRBV6-2/TRBV6-3	TGTGCCAGCAGTTACAGGATGAACACTGAAGCTTTCTTT	CASSYRMNTEAFF
NA	TRBJ2-5	17	TRBD2	TRBV11-2	TGTGCCAGCAGCTTAGAAGCGGGGGGGCCGGTGTGGGAGACCCAGTACTTC	CASSLEAGGPVWETQYF
NA	TRBJ2-1	16	TRBD1	TRBV19	TGTGCCAGTAGTATCTTTGGCAGGGGGCGTATGGAGGAGCAGTTCTTC	CASSIFGRGRMEEQFF
NA	TRBJ1-5	16	NA	TRBV27	TGTGCCAGCAGTTCCAACGCCAAGGGAATCAATCAGCCCCAGCATTTT	CASSSNAKGINQPQHF
NA	TRBJ1-1	15	TRBD1	TRBV5-1	TGCGCCAGCAGCGCTCGACAGGGGCGGAGCACTGAAGCTTTCTTT	CASSARQGRSTEAFF
NA	TRBJ2-3	12	NA	TRBV6-1	TGTGCCAGCGGGGCCGGGGCAGATACGCAGTATTTT	CASGAGADTQYF
NA	TRBJ2-7	12	NA	TRBV12-3/TRBV12-4	TGTGCCAGCAGGGGGCTGGACTACGAGCAGTACTTC	CASRGLDYEQYF
NA	TRBJ1-1	14	NA	TRBV7-9	TGTGCCAGCAGCTCCGGGTCAACGGGCGCTGAAGCTTTCTTT	CASSSGSTGAEAFF
NA	TRBJ2-7	16	TRBD1	TRBV2	TGTGCCAGCGGGAAGGACAGGGGGATATTCTCCTACGAGCAGTACTTC	CASGKDRGIFSYEQYF
NA	TRBJ2-7	14	NA	TRBV28	TGTGCCAGCAGTCCTCCCGCTAGAGCCTACGAGCAGTACTTC	CASSPPARAYEQYF
NA	TRBJ2-2	13	NA	TRBV7-9	TGTGCCAGCACCCTCCAGGGATCCGGGGAGCTGTTTTTT	CASTLQGSGELFF
few	TRBJ2-2	13	NA	TRBV27	TGTGCCAGCAGCCTTCAGACTAGGACAAAGCTGTTTTTT	CASSLQTRTKLFF
once	TRBJ1-3	14	NA	TRBV4-1	TGCGCCAGCAGCAAGATTTTCTCTGGAAACACCATATATTTT	CASSKIFSGNTIYF
NA	TRBJ2-5	15	NA	TRBV19	TGTGCCAGTAGCCCCAGTTGGGGGCTCCAAGAGACCCAGTACTTC	CASSPSWGLQETQYF
NA	TRBJ2-3	14	NA	TRBV30	TGTGCCCTGGGCTACCGGTTAGGCACAGATACGCAGTATTTT	CALGYRLGTDTQYF
once	TRBJ1-1	17	TRBD1	TRBV7-6	TGTGCCAGCAGCTTAAGACAGGGCTTGGCTATGAACACTGAAGCTTTCTTT	CASSLRQGLAMNTEAFF
NA	TRBJ1-1	15	TRBD1	TRBV3-1/TRBV3-2	TGTGCCAGCAGCCAAGTCACAGGGGGGAACACTGAAGCTTTCTTT	CASSQVTGGNTEAFF
NA	TRBJ1-1	15	NA	TRBV27	TGTGCCAGCGCCCGGGTGGGGCGAGGAAACACTGAAGCTTTCTTT	CASARVGRGNTEAFF
NA	TRBJ2-7	12	NA	TRBV13	TGTGCCAGCAGCTCCCCCACCTACGAGCAGTACTTC	CASSSPTYEQYF
once	TRBJ2-3	11	NA	TRBV12-3/TRBV12-4	TGTGCCAGCGGTCCCCCTGGTACGCAGTATTTT	CASGPPGTQYF
NA	TRBJ2-7	11	NA	TRBV6-5	TGTGCCAGCACCCTACGGGGGGAGCAGTACTTC	CASTLRGEQYF
NA	TRBJ2-6	15	TRBD1	TRBV28	TGTGCCAGCAGTTCCACAGGGGTTGGGGCCAACGTCCTGACTTTC	CASSSTGVGANVLTF